This T cell receptor (beta chain) originates from a study of human T cells and chemical hapten exposure. Study at large: Alopecia areata, totalis or universalis affected patients who were mostly female.

This clonotype has a count of ten or more. Time point in this sample: patch test 1, 2 weeks after DPC sensitization. Sample treatment: therapeutic diphenylcyclopropenone sensitization with weekly scalp DPC. Attachment of unique molecular identifiers to individual cDNA molecules was performed in the library. One entry per CDR3 protein results from TCRdb running MiXCR on the RACE reads. Here the sample spans roughly 120,000 distinct CDR3 sequences, around an eighth being singletons. This TCR was recovered from a woman in her fifties or sixties with alopecia areata. Some clones in this sample may be carry-over from other donors' samples. The material was whole blood, obtained in connection with sensitization to the hapten diphenylcyclopropenone (DPC).

The CDR3 loop reads CASMGDRGGTEAFF. The CDR3 region has the DNA TGTGCCAGCATGGGGGACAGGGGAGGCACTGAAGCTTTCTTT. The chain is built from TRBV6-5 and TRBJ1-1, with 10 bases that match TRBD1. Germline trimming cut 7 bases from V and 4 bases from J; bases unmatched to any gene: 6. The CDR3 has 14 amino acids. CDR1 is MNHEY, CDR2 SVGAGI, per germline.